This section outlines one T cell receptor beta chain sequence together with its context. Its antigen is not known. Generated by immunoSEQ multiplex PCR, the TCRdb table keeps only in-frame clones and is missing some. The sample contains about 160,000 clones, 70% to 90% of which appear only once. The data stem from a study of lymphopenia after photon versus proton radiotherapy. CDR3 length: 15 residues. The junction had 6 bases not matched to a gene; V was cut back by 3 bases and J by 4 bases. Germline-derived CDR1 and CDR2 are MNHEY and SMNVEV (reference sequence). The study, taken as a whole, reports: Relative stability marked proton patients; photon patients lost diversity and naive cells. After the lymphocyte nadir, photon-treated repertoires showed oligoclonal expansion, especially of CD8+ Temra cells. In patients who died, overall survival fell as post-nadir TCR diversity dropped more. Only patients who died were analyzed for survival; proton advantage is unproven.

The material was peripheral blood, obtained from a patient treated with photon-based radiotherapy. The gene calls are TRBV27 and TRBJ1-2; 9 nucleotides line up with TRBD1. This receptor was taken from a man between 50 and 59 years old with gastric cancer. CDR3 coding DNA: TGTGCCAGCAGTTTTATGGGACAGGGACCCTATGGCTACACCTTC. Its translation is CASSFMGQGPYGYTF.